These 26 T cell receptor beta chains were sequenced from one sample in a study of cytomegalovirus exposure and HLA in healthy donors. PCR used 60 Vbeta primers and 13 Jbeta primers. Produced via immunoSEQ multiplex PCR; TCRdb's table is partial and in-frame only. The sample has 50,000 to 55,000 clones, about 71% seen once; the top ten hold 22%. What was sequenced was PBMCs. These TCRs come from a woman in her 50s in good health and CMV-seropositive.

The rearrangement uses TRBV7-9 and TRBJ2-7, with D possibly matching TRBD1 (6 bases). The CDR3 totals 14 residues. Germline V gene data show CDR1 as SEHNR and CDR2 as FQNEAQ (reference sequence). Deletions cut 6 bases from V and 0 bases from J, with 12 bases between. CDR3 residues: CASSPQGNSYEQYF. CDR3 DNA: TGTGCCAGCAGTCCACAGGGAAACTCCTACGAGCAGTACTTC.

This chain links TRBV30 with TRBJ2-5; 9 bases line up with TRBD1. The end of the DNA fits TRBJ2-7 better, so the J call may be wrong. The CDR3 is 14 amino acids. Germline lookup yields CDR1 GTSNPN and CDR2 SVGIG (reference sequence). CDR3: CAWSAGQGFHEQYF. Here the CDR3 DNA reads TGTGCCTGGAGTGCGGGACAGGGATTCCACGAGCAGTACTTC.

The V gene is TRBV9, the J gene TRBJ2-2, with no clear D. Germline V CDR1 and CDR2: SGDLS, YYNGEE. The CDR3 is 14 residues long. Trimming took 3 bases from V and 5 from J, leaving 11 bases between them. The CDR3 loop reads CASSAFDSTGELFF. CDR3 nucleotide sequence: TGTGCCAGCAGCGCCTTTGACTCGACCGGGGAGCTGTTTTTT.

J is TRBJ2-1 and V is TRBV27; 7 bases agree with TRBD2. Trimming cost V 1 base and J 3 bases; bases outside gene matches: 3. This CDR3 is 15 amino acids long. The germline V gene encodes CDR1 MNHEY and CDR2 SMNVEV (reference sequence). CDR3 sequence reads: CASSLYGRFYNEQFF. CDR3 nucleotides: TGTGCCAGCAGTTTATACGGGAGGTTCTACAATGAGCAGTTCTTC.

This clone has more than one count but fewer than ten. The CDR3 loop reads CSVALGLRVGEQYF. As DNA, the CDR3 is TGCAGCGTTGCTTTGGGGCTCCGGGTCGGCGAGCAGTACTTC. The chain couples TRBV29-1 to TRBJ2-7; D perhaps matches TRBD1 (5 bases). The CDR3 length is 14 residues. With 4 bases removed from V and 6 bases from J, the gap between germline ends came to 19 bases. Germline loops: CDR1 SQVTM, CDR2 ANQGSEA.

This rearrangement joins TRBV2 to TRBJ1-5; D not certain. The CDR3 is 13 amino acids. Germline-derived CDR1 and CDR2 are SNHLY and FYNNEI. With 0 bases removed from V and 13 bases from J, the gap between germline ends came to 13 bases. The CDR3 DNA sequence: TGTGCCAGCAGTGAAGCGGGCTCACTAGGACAGCATTTT. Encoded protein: CASSEAGSLGQHF.

CDR3 amino acids: CASSSTRRLADNEQFF. The CDR3 DNA follows: TGTGCCAGCAGCTCGACCCGGAGACTAGCAGACAATGAGCAGTTCTTC. V is TRBV6-6 and J is TRBJ2-1; 7 bases map to TRBD2. V was pared by 6 bases and J by 5 bases, with 13 bases of the junction left unmatched. The germline V gene has CDR1 MNHNY and CDR2 SVGAGI (reference sequence). The CDR3 extends over 16 amino acids.

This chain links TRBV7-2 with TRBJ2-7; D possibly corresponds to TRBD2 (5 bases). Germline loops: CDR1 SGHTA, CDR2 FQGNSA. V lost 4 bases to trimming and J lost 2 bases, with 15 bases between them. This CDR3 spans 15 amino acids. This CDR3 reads CASSSPEGLAYEQYF. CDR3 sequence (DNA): TGTGCCAGCAGCTCACCGGAAGGACTGGCCTACGAGCAGTACTTC.

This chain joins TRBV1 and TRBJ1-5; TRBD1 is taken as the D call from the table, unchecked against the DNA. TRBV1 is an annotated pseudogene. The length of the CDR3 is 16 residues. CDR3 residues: CTSRPMPEIQLQPQHF. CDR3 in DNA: TGCACCAGCCGGCCAATGCCAGAAATACAGCTTCAGCCCCAGCATTTT.

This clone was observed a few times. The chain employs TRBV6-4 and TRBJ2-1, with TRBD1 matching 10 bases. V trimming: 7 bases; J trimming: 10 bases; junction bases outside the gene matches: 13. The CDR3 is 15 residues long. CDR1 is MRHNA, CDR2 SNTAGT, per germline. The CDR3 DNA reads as TGTGCCAGCATCGGGGGGGACAGGGGCTATAGGGAGCAGTTCTTC. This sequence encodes CASIGGDRGYREQFF.

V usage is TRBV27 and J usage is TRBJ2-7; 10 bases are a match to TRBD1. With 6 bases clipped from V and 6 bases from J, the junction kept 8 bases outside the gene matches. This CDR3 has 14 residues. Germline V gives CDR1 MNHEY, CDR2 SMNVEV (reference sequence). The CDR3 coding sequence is TGTGCCAGCAGGAGGGACAGGGGCGGCTCCGAGCAGTACTTC. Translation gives CASRRDRGGSEQYF.

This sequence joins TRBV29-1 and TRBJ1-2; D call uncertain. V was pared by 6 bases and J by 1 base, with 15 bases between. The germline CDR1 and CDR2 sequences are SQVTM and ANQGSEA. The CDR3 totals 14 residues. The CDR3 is CSVPEGGNNYGYTF. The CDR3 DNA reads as TGCAGCGTGCCCGAGGGAGGGAATAACTATGGCTACACCTTC. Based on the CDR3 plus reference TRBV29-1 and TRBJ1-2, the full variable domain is SAVISQKPSRDICQRGTSLTIQCQVDSQVTMMFWYRQQPGQSLTLIATANQGSEATYESGFVIDKFPISRPNLTFSTLTVSNMSPEDSSIYLCSVPEGGNNYGYTFGSGTRLTVV.

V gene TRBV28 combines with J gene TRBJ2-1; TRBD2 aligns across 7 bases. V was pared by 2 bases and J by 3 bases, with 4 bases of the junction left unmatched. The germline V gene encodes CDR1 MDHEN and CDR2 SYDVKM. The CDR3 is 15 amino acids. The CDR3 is CASSLMGGGYNEQFF. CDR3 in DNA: TGTGCCAGCAGTTTAATGGGCGGGGGCTACAATGAGCAGTTCTTC.

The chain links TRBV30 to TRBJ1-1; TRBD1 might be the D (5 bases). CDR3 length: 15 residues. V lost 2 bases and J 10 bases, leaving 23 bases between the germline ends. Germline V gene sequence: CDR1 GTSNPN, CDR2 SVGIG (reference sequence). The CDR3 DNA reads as TGTGCCTGGAGTCAAATTACAGGTGACACGCCGCCAGCTTTCTTT. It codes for CAWSQITGDTPPAFF.

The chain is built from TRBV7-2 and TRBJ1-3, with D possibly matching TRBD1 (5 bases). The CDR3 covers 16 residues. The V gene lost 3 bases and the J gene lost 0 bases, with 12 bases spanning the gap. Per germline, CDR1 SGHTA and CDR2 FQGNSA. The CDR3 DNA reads TGTGCCAGCAGCTTTAACCCAGGGCCCTCTGGAAACACCATATATTTT. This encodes CASSFNPGPSGNTIYF.

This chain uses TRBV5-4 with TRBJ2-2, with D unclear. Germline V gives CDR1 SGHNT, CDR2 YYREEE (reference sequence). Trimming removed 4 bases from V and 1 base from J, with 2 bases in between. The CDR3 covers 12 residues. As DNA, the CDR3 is TGTGCCAGCAGCCTGAACACCGGGGAGCTGTTTTTT. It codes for CASSLNTGELFF.

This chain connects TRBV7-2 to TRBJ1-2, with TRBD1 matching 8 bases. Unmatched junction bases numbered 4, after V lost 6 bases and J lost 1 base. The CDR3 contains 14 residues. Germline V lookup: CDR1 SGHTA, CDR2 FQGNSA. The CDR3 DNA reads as TGTGCCAGCAGGCGGGACAGGCGTAACTATGGCTACACCTTC. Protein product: CASRRDRRNYGYTF. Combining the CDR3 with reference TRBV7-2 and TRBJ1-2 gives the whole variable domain GAGVSQSPSNKVTEKGKDVELRCDPISGHTALYWYRQSLGQGLEFLIYFQGNSAPDKSGLPSDRFSAERTGGSVSTLTIQRTQQEDSAVYLCASRRDRRNYGYTFGSGTRLTVV.

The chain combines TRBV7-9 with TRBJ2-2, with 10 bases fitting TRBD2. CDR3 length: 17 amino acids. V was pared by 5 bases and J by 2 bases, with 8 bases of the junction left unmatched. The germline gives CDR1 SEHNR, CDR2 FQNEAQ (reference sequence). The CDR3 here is CASSMTGLATNTGELFF. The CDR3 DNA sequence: TGTGCCAGCAGCATGACGGGACTAGCGACCAACACCGGGGAGCTGTTTTTT. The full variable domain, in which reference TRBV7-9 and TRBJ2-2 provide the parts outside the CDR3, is DTGVSQNPRHKITKRGQNVTFRCDPISEHNRLYWYRQTLGQGPEFLTYFQNEAQLEKSRLLSDRFSAERPKGSFSTLEIQRTEQGDSAMYLCASSMTGLATNTGELFFGEGSRLTVL.

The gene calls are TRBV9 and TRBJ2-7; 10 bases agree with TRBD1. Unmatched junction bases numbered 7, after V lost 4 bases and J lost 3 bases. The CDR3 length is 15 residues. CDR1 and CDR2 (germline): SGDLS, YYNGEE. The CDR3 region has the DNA TGTGCCAGCAGCCCTGTCAGGGACAGGGGCTACGAGCAGTACTTC. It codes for CASSPVRDRGYEQYF.

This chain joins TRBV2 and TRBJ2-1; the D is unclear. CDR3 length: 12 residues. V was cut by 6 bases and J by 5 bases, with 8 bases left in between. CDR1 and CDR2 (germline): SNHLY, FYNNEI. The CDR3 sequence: CASRVENNEQFF. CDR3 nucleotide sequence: TGTGCCAGCAGAGTCGAGAACAATGAGCAGTTCTTC.

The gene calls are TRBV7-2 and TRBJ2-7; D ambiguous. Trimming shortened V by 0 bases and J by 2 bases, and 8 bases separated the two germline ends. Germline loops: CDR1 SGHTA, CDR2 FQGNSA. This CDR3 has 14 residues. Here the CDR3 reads CASSLAVLAYEQYF. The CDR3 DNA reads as TGTGCCAGCAGCTTAGCGGTCCTAGCCTACGAGCAGTACTTC.

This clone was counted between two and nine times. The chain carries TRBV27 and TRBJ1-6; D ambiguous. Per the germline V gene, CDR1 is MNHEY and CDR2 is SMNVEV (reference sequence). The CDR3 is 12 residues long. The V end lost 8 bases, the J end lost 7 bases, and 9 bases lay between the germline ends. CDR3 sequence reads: CASRSYNSPLHF. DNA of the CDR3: TGTGCCAGCCGCAGTTACAATTCACCCCTCCACTTT.

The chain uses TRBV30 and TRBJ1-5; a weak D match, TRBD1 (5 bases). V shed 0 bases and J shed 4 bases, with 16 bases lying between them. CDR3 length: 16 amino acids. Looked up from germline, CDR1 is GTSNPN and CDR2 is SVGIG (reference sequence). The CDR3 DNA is TGTGCCTGGAGTGTAAGTTCCGGGGGGGGGAATCAGCCCCAGCATTTT. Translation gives CAWSVSSGGGNQPQHF.

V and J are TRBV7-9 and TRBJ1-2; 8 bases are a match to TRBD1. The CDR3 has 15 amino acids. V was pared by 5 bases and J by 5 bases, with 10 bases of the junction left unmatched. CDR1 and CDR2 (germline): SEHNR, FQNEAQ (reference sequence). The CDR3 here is CASSPGQGVGYGYTF. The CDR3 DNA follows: TGTGCCAGCAGCCCCGGACAGGGCGTGGGGTATGGCTACACCTTC. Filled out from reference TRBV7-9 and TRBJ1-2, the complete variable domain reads DTGVSQNPRHKITKRGQNVTFRCDPISEHNRLYWYRQTLGQGPEFLTYFQNEAQLEKSRLLSDRFSAERPKGSFSTLEIQRTEQGDSAMYLCASSPGQGVGYGYTFGSGTRLTVV.

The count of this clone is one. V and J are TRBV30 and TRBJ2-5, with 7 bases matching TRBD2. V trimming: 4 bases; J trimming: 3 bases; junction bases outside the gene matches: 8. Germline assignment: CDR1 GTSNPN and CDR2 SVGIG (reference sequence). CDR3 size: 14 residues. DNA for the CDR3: TGTGCCTGGAAGTCCCGGGGGGTAGAAGAGACCCAGTACTTC. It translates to CAWKSRGVEETQYF. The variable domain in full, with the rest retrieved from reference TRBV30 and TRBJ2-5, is SQTIHQWPATLVQPVGSPLSLECTVEGTSNPNLYWYRQAAGRGLQLLFYSVGIGQISSEVPQNLSASRPQDRQFILSSKKLLLSDSGFYLCAWKSRGVEETQYFGPGTRLLVL.

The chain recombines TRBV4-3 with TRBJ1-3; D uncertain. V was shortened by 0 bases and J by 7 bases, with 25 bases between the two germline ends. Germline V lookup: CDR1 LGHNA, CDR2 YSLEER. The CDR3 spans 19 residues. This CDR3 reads CASSQDSVETVGSLNTIYF. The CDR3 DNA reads TGCGCCAGCAGCCAAGATTCAGTAGAGACCGTCGGGAGTCTGAACACCATATATTTT.